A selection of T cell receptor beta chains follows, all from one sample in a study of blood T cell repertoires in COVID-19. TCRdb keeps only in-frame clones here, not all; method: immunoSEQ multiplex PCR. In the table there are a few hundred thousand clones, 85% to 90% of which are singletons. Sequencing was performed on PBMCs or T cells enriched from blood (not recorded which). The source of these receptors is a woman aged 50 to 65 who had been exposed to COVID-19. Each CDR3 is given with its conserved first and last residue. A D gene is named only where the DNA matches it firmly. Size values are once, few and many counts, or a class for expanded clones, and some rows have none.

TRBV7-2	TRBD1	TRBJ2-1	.	CASSSQDRVNEQFF	TGTGCCAGCAGCTCGCAAGACAGGGTCAATGAGCAGTTCTTC
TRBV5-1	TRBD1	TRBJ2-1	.	CASSVRGTGYNEQFF	TGCGCCAGCAGTGTTCGAGGGACAGGCTACAATGAGCAGTTCTTC
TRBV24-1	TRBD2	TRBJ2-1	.	CATSDLLAESYNEQFF	TGTGCCACCAGTGACCTACTAGCGGAGTCCTACAATGAGCAGTTCTTC
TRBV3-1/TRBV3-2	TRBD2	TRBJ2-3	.	CASSQVSGGRTDTQYF	TGTGCCAGCAGCCAAGTGAGCGGGGGCCGCACAGATACGCAGTATTTT
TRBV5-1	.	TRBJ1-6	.	CASSLEAGRLNSPLHF	TGCGCCAGCAGCTTGGAGGCGGGACGTCTTAATTCACCCCTCCACTTT
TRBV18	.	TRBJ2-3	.	CASSPPGAGTQYF	TGTGCCAGCTCACCACCGGGGGCCGGTACGCAGTATTTT
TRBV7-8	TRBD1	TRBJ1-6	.	CASTPDRSSYNSPLHF	TGTGCCAGCACCCCGGACAGGAGCTCCTATAATTCACCCCTCCACTTT
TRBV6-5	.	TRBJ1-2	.	CASHNGGAAIGYTF	TGTGCCAGCCACAATGGAGGGGCAGCGATTGGCTACACCTTC
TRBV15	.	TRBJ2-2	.	CATSFYRASQGGELFF	TGTGCCACCAGCTTTTACAGGGCGTCTCAGGGCGGGGAGCTGTTTTTT
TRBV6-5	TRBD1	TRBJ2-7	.	CASSLGTGYHEQYF	TGTGCCAGCAGCCTCGGGACAGGGTATCACGAGCAGTACTTC
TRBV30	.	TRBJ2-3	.	CAWSETRTDTQYF	TGTGCCTGGAGTGAAACCCGGACAGATACGCAGTATTTT
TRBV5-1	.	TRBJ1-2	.	CASSGLLSYGYTF	TGCGCCAGCAGCGGACTACTCAGCTATGGCTACACCTTC
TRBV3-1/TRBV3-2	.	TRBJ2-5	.	CASSQLEETQYF	TGTGCCAGCAGCCAACTAGAAGAGACCCAGTACTTC
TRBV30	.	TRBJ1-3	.	CAWSVAGAGVTFSGNTIYF	TGTGCCTGGAGTGTAGCAGGGGCAGGGGTTACCTTCTCTGGAAACACCATATATTTT
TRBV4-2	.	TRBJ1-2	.	CASSPSGQGFGYTF	TGTGCCAGCAGCCCTAGTGGGCAGGGTTTTGGCTACACCTTC
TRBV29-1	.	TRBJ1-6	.	CSVAVGGDSPLHF	TGCAGCGTTGCGGTGGGTGGAGATTCACCCCTCCACTTT
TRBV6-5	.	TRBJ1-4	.	CASSYQHYNEKLFF	TGTGCCAGCAGTTACCAGCACTATAATGAAAAACTGTTTTTT
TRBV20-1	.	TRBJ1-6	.	CSASSDSPLHF	TGCAGTGCTAGTTCGGATTCACCCCTCCACTTT
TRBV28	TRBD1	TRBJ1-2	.	CASRQGDYGYTF	TGTGCCAGCCGACAGGGAGACTATGGCTACACCTTC
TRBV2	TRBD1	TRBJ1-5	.	CASRQGAIQPQHF	TGTGCCAGCAGACAGGGGGCTATTCAGCCCCAGCATTTT
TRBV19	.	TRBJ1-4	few	CASSKLLRGATNEKLFF	TGTGCCAGTAGTAAGCTACTCAGGGGAGCAACTAATGAAAAACTGTTTTTT
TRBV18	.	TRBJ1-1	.	CASSQSAVGTEAFF	TGTGCCAGCTCTCAGAGTGCGGTTGGTACTGAAGCTTTCTTT
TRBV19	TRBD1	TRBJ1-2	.	CASSMEGTGANYGYTF	TGTGCCAGTAGTATGGAGGGGACAGGGGCAAACTATGGCTACACCTTC
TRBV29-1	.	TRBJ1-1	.	CSGLKNTEAFF	TGCAGCGGCCTAAAAAACACTGAAGCTTTCTTT
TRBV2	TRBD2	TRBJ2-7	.	CASSEWGGGAYEQYF	TGTGCCAGCAGTGAATGGGGCGGGGGAGCCTACGAGCAGTACTTC
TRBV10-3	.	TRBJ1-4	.	CAISFSTGSNEKLFF	TGTGCCATCAGTTTCTCCACAGGCTCTAATGAAAAACTGTTTTTT
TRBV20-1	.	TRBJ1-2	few	CSASPRVDGYTF	TGCAGTGCTAGTCCCAGGGTGGATGGCTACACCTTC
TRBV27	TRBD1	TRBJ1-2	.	CASTPGTGGSGYTF	TGTGCCAGTACACCCGGGACAGGGGGAAGTGGCTACACCTTC
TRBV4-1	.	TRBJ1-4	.	CASSHPTGSMKEKLFF	TGCGCCAGCAGCCACCCAACAGGCTCGATGAAAGAAAAACTGTTTTTT
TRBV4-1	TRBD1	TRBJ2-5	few	CASSQDRVETQYF	TGCGCCAGCAGCCAGGACAGGGTAGAGACCCAGTACTTC
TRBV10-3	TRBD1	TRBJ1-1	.	CATGTGGFQAFF	TGTGCCACAGGGACAGGGGGCTTTCAAGCTTTCTTT
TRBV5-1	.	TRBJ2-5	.	CASSLAVGGPETQYF	TGCGCCAGCAGCTTGGCCGTTGGGGGCCCCGAGACCCAGTACTTC
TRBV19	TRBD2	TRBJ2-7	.	CASSILAGNLGYEQYF	TGTGCCAGTAGCATACTAGCGGGAAATCTGGGCTACGAGCAGTACTTC
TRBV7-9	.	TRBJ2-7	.	CASVRAQGNSAYEQYF	TGTGCCAGCGTACGAGCGCAGGGGAATTCGGCCTACGAGCAGTACTTC
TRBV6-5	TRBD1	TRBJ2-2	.	CASSSYRGPGELFF	TGTGCCAGCAGTTCCTACAGGGGACCCGGGGAGCTGTTTTTT
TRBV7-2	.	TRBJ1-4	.	CASSWGVLDNEKLFF	TGTGCCAGCTCCTGGGGAGTCCTCGATAATGAAAAACTGTTTTTT
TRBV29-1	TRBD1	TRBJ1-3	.	CSVGELDRAGNTIYF	TGCAGCGTTGGGGAACTGGACAGGGCTGGAAACACCATATATTTT
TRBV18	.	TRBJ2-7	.	CASSPRGGGEQYF	TGTGCCAGCTCACCGAGGGGGGGCGGCGAGCAGTACTTC
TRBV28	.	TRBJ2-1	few	CASTRSYNEQFF	TGTGCCAGCACCAGGTCCTACAATGAGCAGTTCTTC
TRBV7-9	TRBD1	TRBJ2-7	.	CASSTSGQWYEQYF	TGTGCCAGCAGCACTTCGGGACAGTGGTACGAGCAGTACTTC
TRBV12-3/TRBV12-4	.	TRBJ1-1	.	CASSPRQNTEAFF	TGTGCCAGCAGTCCCCGACAGAACACTGAAGCTTTCTTT
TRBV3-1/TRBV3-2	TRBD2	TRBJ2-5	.	CASSQGVAGGLETQYF	TGTGCCAGCAGCCAAGGAGTGGCGGGGGGGCTTGAGACCCAGTACTTC
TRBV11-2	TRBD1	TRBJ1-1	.	CASSWVRGRTEAFF	TGTGCCAGCAGCTGGGTGAGGGGGCGGACTGAAGCTTTCTTT
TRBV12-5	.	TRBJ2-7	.	CASGLAGTSYYEQYF	TGTGCTAGTGGTTTGGCCGGGACATCCTACTACGAGCAGTACTTC
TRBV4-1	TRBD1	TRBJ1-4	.	CASSQDGTGGTELFF	TGCGCCAGCAGCCAAGATGGTACAGGGGGCACAGAACTGTTTTTT
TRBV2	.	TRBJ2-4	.	CASSELRGIDIQYF	TGTGCCAGCAGTGAACTCAGGGGCATAGACATTCAGTACTTC